The clone carrying this T cell receptor beta chain was counted between two and nine times. The CDR3 has 19 residues. V shed 3 bases and J shed 0 bases, with 21 bases lying between them. This record belongs to a study of T cells after yellow fever vaccination. TCRdb passed the 5' RACE reads through MiXCR, listing each CDR3 protein once. Of 500,000 to 650,000 distinct CDR3 sequences listed, 9% to 15% are singletons. J is TRBJ1-5 and V is TRBV12-3 or TRBV12-4; tentative D call: TRBD1 (5 bases). This TCR was sampled from a man aged 25-45 years who received the YFV17D yellow fever vaccine. Here the sequenced sample was PBMCs, taken on the day of the yellow fever booster vaccination. CDR3 sequence (DNA): TGTGCCAGCAGTTTTTCGTCCGGGGCGGGGCATTATAGCAATCAGCCCCAGCATTTT. Translating it yields CASSFSSGAGHYSNQPQHF.